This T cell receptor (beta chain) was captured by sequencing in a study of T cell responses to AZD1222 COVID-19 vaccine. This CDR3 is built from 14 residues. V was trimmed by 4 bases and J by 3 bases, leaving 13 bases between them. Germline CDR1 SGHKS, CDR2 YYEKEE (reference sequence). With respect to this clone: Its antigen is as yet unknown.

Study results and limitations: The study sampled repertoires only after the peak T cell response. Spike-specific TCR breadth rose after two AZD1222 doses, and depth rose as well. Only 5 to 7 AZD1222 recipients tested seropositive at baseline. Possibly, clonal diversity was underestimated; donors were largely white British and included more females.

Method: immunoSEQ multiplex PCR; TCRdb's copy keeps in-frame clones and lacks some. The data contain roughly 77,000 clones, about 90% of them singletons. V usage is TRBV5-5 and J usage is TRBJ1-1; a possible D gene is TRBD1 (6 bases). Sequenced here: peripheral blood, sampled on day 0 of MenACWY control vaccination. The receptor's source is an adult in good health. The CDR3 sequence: CASSAGGLHTEAFF. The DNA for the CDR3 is TGTGCCAGCAGCGCTGGGGGCTTGCACACTGAAGCTTTCTTT.